This entry is about one TCR beta chain. Its antigen is not known. The CDR3 consists of 18 residues. The germline gives CDR1 SGHKS, CDR2 YYEKEE (reference sequence). Trimming shortened V by 2 bases and J by 4 bases, and 22 bases separated the two germline ends. The data derive from a study of shared clonotypes between healthy human individuals. Study overall: Each donor's CD8 memory used one plate, CD8 naive two, each CD4 subset three.

A deep-level run was used for the assay. The protocol was immunoSEQ multiplex PCR, while the TCRdb copy is restricted to in-frame clones and leaves out a portion. Of more than 850,000 clones in the sample, approximately 80% were seen once. Study results and caveats: Relative to memory subsets, naive subsets generally showed larger estimated richness.

The TCR originated in a young man in good health. Some clones in this sample may be carry-over from other donors' samples. The sequencing sample was made of memory CD4+ T cells from PBMCs. Subset reported: CD45RA-negative fraction. The chain combines TRBV5-5 with TRBJ1-3; maybe TRBD1 (5 bases). In DNA, the CDR3 is TGTGCCAGCAGCTTTACGATAGGGACCCGGACCTACGGAAACACCATATATTTT. It translates to CASSFTIGTRTYGNTIYF.